The 30 T cell receptor beta chains presented below share a single source sample, sequenced in a study of T cell responses to AZD1222 COVID-19 vaccine. Repertoires were generated with immunoSEQ multiplex PCR, while TCRdb's copy carries only in-frame clones and drops some. The repertoire holds about 100,000 clones, about nine tenths seen once, with about 1.5% in the top ten. Sequenced here: peripheral blood, sampled on day 0 of AZD1222 vaccination. Every receptor here comes from an adult in good health.

The chain links TRBV6-5 to TRBJ2-3; D is unresolved. The germline CDR1 and CDR2 sequences are MNHEY and SVGAGI. V lost 8 bases and J 1 base, leaving 13 bases between the germline ends. The CDR3 is 14 amino acids. CDR3: CASLFHGGTDTQYF. The CDR3 region has the DNA TGTGCCAGCCTCTTTCATGGGGGCACAGATACGCAGTATTTT.

This chain connects TRBV7-9 to TRBJ2-7; TRBD2 agrees at 7 bases. Looked up from germline, CDR1 is SEHNR and CDR2 is FQNEAQ (reference sequence). V dropped 4 bases and J dropped 1; count of bases not matched to a gene: 10. This CDR3 has 16 residues. The CDR3 DNA follows: TGTGCCAGCAGCTCATCCGGGGCGGGAGCTTCCTACGAGCAGTACTTC. Its translation: CASSSSGAGASYEQYF. Combining the CDR3 with reference TRBV7-9 and TRBJ2-7 gives the whole variable domain DTGVSQNPRHKITKRGQNVTFRCDPISEHNRLYWYRQTLGQGPEFLTYFQNEAQLEKSRLLSDRFSAERPKGSFSTLEIQRTEQGDSAMYLCASSSSGAGASYEQYFGPGTRLTVT.

The rearrangement uses TRBV6-5 and TRBJ1-6; 7 bases agree with TRBD1. The CDR3 length is 14 residues. V trimming: 6 bases; J trimming: 7 bases; junction bases outside the gene matches: 6. Germline V gene sequence: CDR1 MNHEY, CDR2 SVGAGI. The chain's CDR3 is CASRQGVWNSPLHF. CDR3 bases: TGTGCCAGCAGGCAGGGGGTTTGGAATTCACCCCTCCACTTT.

V gene TRBV7-3 combines with J gene TRBJ2-1; D possibly corresponds to TRBD1 (6 bases). This CDR3 has 18 residues. Trimming removed 2 bases at V and 3 bases at J, with 20 bases between. In germline, CDR1 is SGHTA, CDR2 FQGTGA. The CDR3 here is CASSLVRQVPHYYNEQFF. The DNA for the CDR3 is TGTGCCAGCAGCTTAGTCCGACAGGTGCCACATTACTACAATGAGCAGTTCTTC.

The chain joins TRBV19 to TRBJ2-5; no firm D call. Trimming removed 3 bases at V and 1 base at J, with 9 bases between. The CDR3 contains 14 residues. The germline CDR1 and CDR2 sequences are LNHDA and SQIVND (reference sequence). The CDR3 DNA follows: TGTGCCAGTAGTATGGGTACTGCCCAAGAGACCCAGTACTTC. Translated, it gives CASSMGTAQETQYF.

V gene TRBV10-1 combines with J gene TRBJ2-1; 10 bases agree with TRBD2. V shed 5 bases, J shed 0 bases, and the junction held 10 bases outside the gene matches. Germline values: CDR1 WNHNN, CDR2 SYGVQD (reference sequence). The CDR3 sequence is 18 residues long. Here the CDR3 DNA reads TGCGCCAGCAGTACCGGACCCCGGACTAGCGGCTCCTACAATGAGCAGTTCTTC. This translates into CASSTGPRTSGSYNEQFF.

The chain is built from TRBV2 and TRBJ1-1, with D possibly matching TRBD1 (5 bases). The CDR3 runs to 13 residues. The germline V and J ends were trimmed by 7 bases and 8 bases, with 17 bases remaining between them. The germline gives CDR1 SNHLY, CDR2 FYNNEI. CDR3 DNA: TGTGCCAGCACGCAAAACTCCGGGACCGAAGCTTTCTTT. This encodes CASTQNSGTEAFF.

The rearrangement links TRBV19 to TRBJ2-7; TRBD1 agrees at 8 bases. V trimming: 3 bases; J trimming: 0 bases; junction bases outside the gene matches: 4. Germline V gives CDR1 LNHDA, CDR2 SQIVND (reference sequence). The CDR3 has 15 residues. The CDR3 bases are TGTGCCAGTAGTATCGGGACAGGCTTCTCCTACGAGCAGTACTTC. It yields the protein CASSIGTGFSYEQYF. Drawing the rest from reference TRBV19 and TRBJ2-7, the complete variable domain is DGGITQSPKYLFRKEGQNVTLSCEQNLNHDAMYWYRQDPGQGLRLIYYSQIVNDFQKGDIAEGYSVSREKKESFPLTVTSAQKNPTAFYLCASSIGTGFSYEQYFGPGTRLTVT.

This rearrangement joins TRBV2 to TRBJ1-5, with unresolved D. V was clipped by 6 bases and J by 6 bases, with 9 bases between them. Germline values: CDR1 SNHLY, CDR2 FYNNEI. The CDR3 contains 12 residues. The CDR3 sequence: CASSRVSQPQHF. CDR3 sequence (DNA): TGTGCCAGCAGCCGAGTGAGTCAGCCCCAGCATTTT.

The chain recombines TRBV30 with TRBJ1-1; unclear D gene. V was shortened by 3 bases and J by 5 bases, with 13 bases between the two germline ends. The V gene's germline CDR1 is GTSNPN and CDR2 SVGIG (reference sequence). The CDR3 contains 13 residues. CDR3 sequence reads: CAWSLGTWTEAFF. The DNA of the CDR3 is TGTGCCTGGAGCCTGGGTACTTGGACTGAAGCTTTCTTT.

The DNA for the CDR3 is TGTGCCAGCAGCCAAGATCACGTGAGCTCTGGAAACACCATATATTTT. Translation gives CASSQDHVSSGNTIYF. The gene calls are TRBV3-1 (or the pseudogene TRBV3-2) and TRBJ1-3; D ambiguous. The V end was cut by 0 bases, the J end by 0 bases, with 9 bases between. The CDR3 loop spans 16 amino acids. Germline V gives CDR1 LGHDT, CDR2 YNNKEL (reference sequence).

The chain recombines TRBV4-2 with TRBJ2-5, with D perhaps TRBD2 (5 bases). Germline V gene sequence: CDR1 LGHNA, CDR2 YNFKEQ. Trimming pared 2 bases from V and 10 bases from J, leaving 14 bases between. The CDR3 totals 13 residues. The CDR3 loop is CASSQRSEGDQYF. CDR3 DNA sequence: TGTGCCAGCAGCCAACGGTCCGAGGGAGACCAGTACTTC.

Written as DNA, the CDR3 is TGTGCCAGCAGCTATTTAGGGGGGATAAACTATGGCTACACCTTC. It yields the protein CASSYLGGINYGYTF. The chain links TRBV28 to TRBJ1-2, with D maybe TRBD1 (6 bases). The CDR3 spans 15 residues. V lost 6 bases to trimming and J lost 2 bases, with 16 bases between them. The germline gives CDR1 MDHEN, CDR2 SYDVKM.

CDR3 nucleotides: TGTGCCAGCAAAATTCCAGATAGAAACACCATATATTTT. Its translation: CASKIPDRNTIYF. The V call is TRBV2, the J call TRBJ1-3; D gene unclear. V lost 7 bases to trimming and J lost 5 bases, with 12 bases between them. The CDR3 totals 13 residues. The germline gives CDR1 SNHLY, CDR2 FYNNEI.

The chain combines TRBV30 with TRBJ1-5; 9 bases are shared with TRBD1. There are 13 residues in the CDR3. Germline V CDR1 and CDR2: GTSNPN, SVGIG (reference sequence). V was clipped by 5 bases and J by 7 bases; unmatched bases: 6. CDR3 sequence: CAWSGTGTQPQHF. The CDR3 nucleotides read TGTGCCTGGTCCGGGACAGGGACCCAGCCCCAGCATTTT.

Only one count was recorded for this clone. Here the CDR3 reads CASSLGMGRDIQYF. CDR3 coding DNA: TGCGCCAGCAGCTTAGGAATGGGGAGGGACATTCAGTACTTC. The chain joins TRBV5-1 to TRBJ2-4; TRBD2 aligns across 7 bases. Germline V gene data show CDR1 as SGHRS and CDR2 as YFSETQ. The J segment lost 8 bases and the V segment lost 2 bases, leaving 7 bases of the junction unmatched. The CDR3 loop spans 14 amino acids.

V and J are TRBV28 and TRBJ1-6, with D perhaps matching TRBD1 (6 bases). V lost 9 bases, J lost 5 bases, and 14 bases lay in between. The CDR3 covers 14 residues. Germline V gene lookup returns CDR1 MDHEN and CDR2 SYDVKM. CDR3 nucleotide sequence: TGTGCCAGTATGGAGGGGGATCATAATTCACCCCTCCACTTT. Translated, it gives CASMEGDHNSPLHF.

The rearrangement uses TRBV29-1 and TRBJ1-1, with D perhaps matching TRBD1 (6 bases). Deletions cut 5 bases from V and 4 bases from J, with 20 bases between. CDR3 length: 15 residues. Per the germline V gene, CDR1 is SQVTM and CDR2 is ANQGSEA. The CDR3 sequence: CSVLPGGTWITEAFF. The CDR3 DNA is TGCAGCGTTCTTCCGGGGGGCACTTGGATCACTGAAGCTTTCTTT.

This chain joins TRBV6-5 and TRBJ2-1; TRBD2 matches at 12 bases. Germline trimming cut 4 bases from V and 9 bases from J; bases unmatched to any gene: 7. CDR1 is MNHEY and CDR2 is SVGAGI in the germline V gene. This CDR3 spans 15 amino acids. The CDR3 sequence: CASSSPTSGSGEQFF. CDR3 sequence (DNA): TGTGCCAGCAGTTCACCGACTAGCGGGAGTGGTGAGCAGTTCTTC.

This chain uses TRBV6-6 with TRBJ2-1; D is possibly TRBD1 (6 bases). V gave up 2 bases and J gave up 8 bases, with 19 bases separating them. CDR3 size: 16 residues. Germline values: CDR1 MNHNY, CDR2 SVGAGI (reference sequence). The CDR3 coding sequence is TGTGCCAGCAGTTACCGGCGAGGGGGATCTTTCCATGAGCAGTTCTTC. Amino acid sequence: CASSYRRGGSFHEQFF.

The rearrangement joins TRBV3-1 (or the pseudogene TRBV3-2) to TRBJ1-1; a possible D gene is TRBD1 (5 bases). The V gene's germline CDR1 is LGHDT and CDR2 YNNKEL (reference sequence). Trimming removed 3 bases from V and 7 bases from J, with 15 bases in between. The CDR3 totals 14 residues. This CDR3 reads CASSHLAGSHEAFF. CDR3 coding DNA: TGTGCCAGCAGCCACCTGGCAGGGTCGCATGAAGCTTTCTTT.

The rearrangement uses TRBV24-1 and TRBJ2-1; maybe TRBD2 (6 bases). V was pared by 3 bases and J by 5 bases, with 13 bases between. This CDR3 region has 15 residues. Per the germline V gene, CDR1 is KGHDR and CDR2 is SFDVKD. This chain's CDR3 is CATSDLRTGDNEQFF. The CDR3 DNA follows: TGTGCCACCAGTGATCTGAGGACGGGGGACAATGAGCAGTTCTTC.

The chain combines TRBV15 with TRBJ2-7, with 7 nucleotides matching TRBD1. From germline, CDR1 is LNHNV and CDR2 YYDKDF (reference sequence). The CDR3 has 13 residues. Unmatched junction bases numbered 4, after V lost 5 bases and J lost 3 bases. The CDR3 DNA sequence: TGTGCCACCAGCGGGACAGAAGACTACGAGCAGTACTTC. This gives the protein CATSGTEDYEQYF. The complete variable domain, with remaining parts taken from reference TRBV15 and TRBJ2-7, reads DAMVIQNPRYQVTQFGKPVTLSCSQTLNHNVMYWYQQKSSQAPKLLFHYYDKDFNNEADTPDNFQSRRPNTSFCFLDIRSPGLGDTAMYLCATSGTEDYEQYFGPGTRLTVT.

The chain is built from TRBV25-1 and TRBJ1-1, with D hard to call. The CDR3 loop spans 12 amino acids. The V end lost 4 bases, the J end lost 5 bases, and 8 bases lay between the germline ends. Germline V gene lookup returns CDR1 MGHDK and CDR2 SYGVNS. In DNA form, the CDR3 reads TGTGCCAGCAGTGCTGTTAGAACTGAAGCTTTCTTT. As protein: CASSAVRTEAFF.

This sequence joins TRBV27 and TRBJ1-6; weak D call: TRBD1 (5 bases). CDR3 length: 15 residues. With 6 bases removed from V and 7 bases from J, the gap between germline ends came to 16 bases. Germline CDR1 MNHEY, CDR2 SMNVEV (reference sequence). Here the CDR3 DNA reads TGTGCCAGCAGCCACACCGGGACGGCAAATTCACCCCTCCACTTT. This codes for CASSHTGTANSPLHF.

V usage is TRBV12-1 and J usage is TRBJ1-4. TRBV12-1 is labeled a pseudogene. This CDR3 is built from 16 residues. As DNA, the CDR3 is TGTGCCAGCAGCCTCATATCGGGGGGAGTAAGAGAAAAACTGTTTTTT. This encodes CASSLISGGVREKLFF.

The rearrangement joins TRBV6-5 to TRBJ2-7; possibly TRBD1 for D (6 bases). Trimming cost V 7 bases and J 4 bases, with 14 bases left between them. Germline V gene lookup returns CDR1 MNHEY and CDR2 SVGAGI. CDR3 length: 13 amino acids. CDR3 residues: CASKSGQKYEQYF. In nucleotides, the CDR3 is TGTGCCAGCAAATCCGGACAGAAATACGAGCAGTACTTC.

J is TRBJ1-1 and V is TRBV7-2; D is unclear. The CDR3 consists of 11 residues. Trimming took off 4 bases at V and 3 bases at J, with 3 bases between the two ends. Germline V CDR1 and CDR2: SGHTA, FQGNSA. This CDR3 is CASSSYTEAFF. In nucleotides, the CDR3 is TGTGCCAGCAGCTCTTACACTGAAGCTTTCTTT.

The V gene is TRBV14, the J gene TRBJ2-7; the D gene could be TRBD1 or TRBD2 (5 bases each). Germline CDR1 SGHDN, CDR2 FVKESK. The CDR3 has 13 residues. Trimming removed 5 bases at V and 6 bases at J, with 14 bases between. In nucleotides, the CDR3 is TGTGCCAGCAGCAAAGGACCGGGACGCGAGCAGTACTTC. Translating it yields CASSKGPGREQYF.

The rearrangement joins TRBV20-1 to TRBJ1-1, with 9 bases that match TRBD1. The junction had 7 bases not matched to a gene; V was cut back by 3 bases and J by 2 bases. This CDR3 region has 15 residues. Looked up from germline, CDR1 is DFQATT and CDR2 is SNEGSKA (reference sequence). CDR3 sequence reads: CSASNGGQGNTEAFF. CDR3 nucleotide sequence: TGCAGTGCTAGTAACGGGGGACAGGGAAACACTGAAGCTTTCTTT.